This note documents a single TCR beta chain sequence. Its antigen is unidentified. CDR1 and CDR2 from the germline V gene are GTSNPN and SVGIG (reference sequence). V was pared by 1 base and J by 2 bases, with 8 bases between. This CDR3 is built from 13 residues. The data derive from a study of cytomegalovirus exposure and HLA in healthy donors. Looking at the study overall: The 110 or so validation repertoires were produced on the same platform as the roughly 660 repertoires of the first cohort. This was reported in a later analysis. General study findings and limits: It was approximately 160 TCR beta chains that were listed as cytomegalovirus-associated.

The repertoire was sequenced with immunoSEQ multiplex PCR; TCRdb's copy has only in-frame clones and lacks some. The sample lists around 130,000 clones, 88% seen once, with 1.4% to 1.5% in the top ten. Sequenced: PBMCs. This sequence joins TRBV30 and TRBJ1-2; D is ambiguous. The clonotype comes from a man aged 25-45 years in good health and CMV-seronegative. The CDR3 nucleotides are TGTGCCTGGAGTGCGGGAGGGAACTATGGCTACACCTTC. It is translated as CAWSAGGNYGYTF.